The 24 T cell receptor beta chains below were found in one sample sequenced in a study of blood T cell repertoires in COVID-19. The assay was immunoSEQ multiplex PCR, and TCRdb's table has in-frame clones only and misses some. The data contain about 70,000 clones, more than 80% of them seen just once; the ten biggest clones take up approximately 35%. What was sequenced was peripheral blood. All receptors come from an elderly woman with active or convalescent COVID-19.

The table lists this clone with a count of one. The V call is TRBV3-1 (or the pseudogene TRBV3-2), the J call TRBJ1-1, with D hard to call. The CDR3 loop spans 13 amino acids. CDR1 is LGHDT and CDR2 is YNNKEL in the germline V gene (reference sequence). The ends were cut back, 1 base at V and 7 bases at J, with 10 bases in the middle. CDR3 sequence reads: CASSQVGGNEAFF. The CDR3 bases are TGTGCCAGCAGCCAAGTCGGCGGGAATGAAGCTTTCTTT.

The chain uses TRBV10-1 and TRBJ1-5; the match to TRBD1 covers 8 bases. The germline V gene encodes CDR1 WNHNN and CDR2 SYGVQD (reference sequence). J was trimmed by 5 bases and V by 6 bases; bases with no gene match: 3. The CDR3 is 13 amino acids. CDR3 nucleotides: TGCGCCAGCAGCCAGGACAGGGATCAGCCCCAGCATTTT. Translation gives CASSQDRDQPQHF.

The CDR3 region is CASSSFGRELNTEAFF. CDR3 nucleotide sequence: TGTGCCAGTAGTAGCTTTGGCAGGGAACTGAACACTGAAGCTTTCTTT. This chain links TRBV19 with TRBJ1-1; D is perhaps TRBD1 (5 bases). The V and J ends lost 4 bases and 0 bases respectively, with 15 bases between them. The CDR3 length is 16 residues. Looked up from germline, CDR1 is LNHDA and CDR2 is SQIVND (reference sequence).

The rearrangement joins TRBV19 to TRBJ2-4; D perhaps matches TRBD1 (5 bases). The CDR3 extends over 16 amino acids. V lost 4 bases and J lost 0, with 13 bases in between. The V gene's germline CDR1 is LNHDA and CDR2 SQIVND (reference sequence). The CDR3 nucleotides are TGTGCCAGTAGTAGAAGACAGATTTTAGCCAAAAACATTCAGTACTTC. It specifies CASSRRQILAKNIQYF.

V is TRBV12-5 and J is TRBJ2-1, with TRBD1 as a possible D gene (6 bases). Trimming left V 3 bases short and J 6 bases short, with 21 bases between. The CDR3 extends over 17 amino acids. The germline CDR1 and CDR2 sequences are LGHNT and FRNRAP. The CDR3 DNA is TGTGCTAGTGGTTTTACCCTTTCAGGGGTAGTAGGCAATGAGCAGTTCTTC. Translation gives CASGFTLSGVVGNEQFF.

The chain couples TRBV6-5 to TRBJ1-1, with 8 bases lining up with TRBD1. Germline V lookup: CDR1 MNHEY, CDR2 SVGAGI. The CDR3 is 13 residues long. After removal of 6 bases from V and 1 base from J, the junction contained 1 base not matched to a gene. This CDR3 is CASRGTGNTEAFF. The CDR3 nucleotides read TGTGCCAGCAGAGGGACAGGGAACACTGAAGCTTTCTTT.

V is TRBV6-5 and J is TRBJ2-7; the match to TRBD2 covers 7 bases. Trimming cost V 8 bases and J 7 bases; bases outside gene matches: 11. The CDR3 sequence is 13 residues long. CDR1 MNHEY and CDR2 SVGAGI come from the germline V gene. The CDR3 DNA is TGTGCCAGCCTAAATAAGAACGGGGGGGAGCAGTACTTC. It translates to CASLNKNGGEQYF.

The chain employs TRBV5-1 and TRBJ2-2; no firm D call. The germline CDR1 and CDR2 sequences are SGHRS and YFSETQ. The ends were cut back, 0 bases at V and 3 bases at J, with 6 bases in the middle. The CDR3 is 14 amino acids. As DNA, the CDR3 is TGCGCCAGCAGCTTGGCCGCGCACACCGGGGAGCTGTTTTTT. Encoded protein: CASSLAAHTGELFF.

This clone has more than one count but fewer than ten. The rearrangement links TRBV19 to TRBJ2-5; D unclear. Germline-derived CDR1 and CDR2 are LNHDA and SQIVND (reference sequence). The CDR3 sequence is 14 residues long. The V end was cut by 7 bases, the J end by 4 bases, with 16 bases between. The CDR3 region has the DNA TGTGCCAGTAAAAAAGAAGCAGGTGGAGAGACCCAGTACTTC. Translating gives CASKKEAGGETQYF.

CDR3 loop: CASSNAGPRNTEAFF. The DNA for the CDR3 is TGCGCCAGCAGCAATGCGGGGCCACGGAACACTGAAGCTTTCTTT. The chain has TRBV4-1 and TRBJ1-1, with D tentatively TRBD1 (5 bases). Germline loops: CDR1 MGHRA, CDR2 YSYEKL. V lost 5 bases to trimming and J lost 1 base, with 14 bases between them. This CDR3 has 15 amino acids.

The rearrangement joins TRBV2 to TRBJ1-6, with 8 bases fitting TRBD1. J lost 9 bases, V lost 1 base, and 5 bases had no gene match. This CDR3 is 15 amino acids long. CDR1 SNHLY and CDR2 FYNNEI come from the germline V gene. The DNA of the CDR3 is TGTGCCAGCAGTGAAGAGCGACAGGGGCTTTCACCCCTCCACTTT. Its translation: CASSEERQGLSPLHF. Supplemented by reference TRBV2 and TRBJ1-6, the full variable domain reads EPEVTQTPSHQVTQMGQEVILRCVPISNHLYFYWYRQILGQKVEFLVSFYNNEISEKSEIFDDQFSVERPDGSNFTLKIRSTKLEDSAMYFCASSEERQGLSPLHFGNGTRLTVT.

This chain connects TRBV10-3 to TRBJ2-7; D is uncertain. This CDR3 region has 11 residues. The V end was cut by 10 bases, the J end by 1 base, with 8 bases between. The germline V gene has CDR1 ENHRY and CDR2 SYGVKD. The DNA of the CDR3 is TGTGCCACGCAAGAGTCCTACGAGCAGTACTTC. It encodes CATQESYEQYF.

CDR3 coding DNA: TGCGCCAGCATGGACCGGACAGGGGCTGGAAACACCATATATTTT. Translating gives CASMDRTGAGNTIYF. The chain has TRBV5-1 and TRBJ1-3; 9 bases are a match to TRBD1. CDR3 length: 15 amino acids. The germline V gene has CDR1 SGHRS and CDR2 YFSETQ. V lost 6 bases to trimming and J lost 2 bases; unmatched junction nucleotides: 6. Looking up the rest from reference TRBV5-1 and TRBJ1-3 gives the full variable domain: KAGVTQTPRYLIKTRGQQVTLSCSPISGHRSVSWYQQTPGQGLQFLFEYFSETQRNKGNFPGRFSGRQFSNSRSEMNVSTLELGDSALYLCASMDRTGAGNTIYFGEGSWLTVV.

The J gene is TRBJ2-7, the V gene TRBV27; 8 bases fit TRBD1. This CDR3 has 14 residues. With 3 bases clipped from V and 3 bases from J, the junction kept 4 bases outside the gene matches. Germline V lookup: CDR1 MNHEY, CDR2 SMNVEV (reference sequence). DNA for the CDR3: TGTGCCAGCAGTTTGGGCGACAGGGGCTACGAGCAGTACTTC. It specifies CASSLGDRGYEQYF.

This clone was observed a single time. The chain recombines TRBV5-4 with TRBJ2-5; TRBD2 aligns across 11 bases. The CDR3 has 15 amino acids. The V and J ends lost 0 bases and 4 bases, in that order; junction bases with no gene match: 2. Germline loops: CDR1 SGHNT, CDR2 YYREEE (reference sequence). The CDR3 sequence is CASSLDLAGGETQYF. The CDR3 DNA reads as TGTGCCAGCAGCTTGGACCTAGCGGGGGGAGAGACCCAGTACTTC.

In this sample, this clone turned up a few times. This chain joins TRBV2 and TRBJ2-7, with 7 bases aligning to TRBD2. The germline gives CDR1 SNHLY, CDR2 FYNNEI. The ends lost 8 bases at V and 7 bases at J; junction bases unmatched: 8. This CDR3 has 12 amino acids. In DNA form, the CDR3 reads TGTGCCAGCTGGATTGGACTAGGAGAGCAGTACTTC. This gives the protein CASWIGLGEQYF. The full variable domain, with the rest looked up from reference TRBV2 and TRBJ2-7, is EPEVTQTPSHQVTQMGQEVILRCVPISNHLYFYWYRQILGQKVEFLVSFYNNEISEKSEIFDDQFSVERPDGSNFTLKIRSTKLEDSAMYFCASWIGLGEQYFGPGTRLTVT.

The chain combines TRBV9 with TRBJ2-3; TRBD1 agrees at 7 bases. The CDR3 runs 16 residues. Germline V gives CDR1 SGDLS, CDR2 YYNGEE. The V gene end was trimmed by 4 bases and the J gene end by 3 bases; junction bases not matched to a gene: 11. CDR3 in amino acids: CASSPGDSSRTDTQYF. CDR3 nucleotide sequence: TGTGCCAGCAGCCCAGGGGACAGCTCTCGGACAGATACGCAGTATTTT. Complete variable domain (other parts from reference TRBV9 and TRBJ2-3): DSGVTQTPKHLITATGQRVTLRCSPRSGDLSVYWYQQSLDQGLQFLIQYYNGEERAKGNILERFSAQQFPDLHSELNLSSLELGDSALYFCASSPGDSSRTDTQYFGPGTRLTVL.

The V gene is TRBV19, the J gene TRBJ2-2; 8 positions agree with TRBD1. V shed 4 bases and J 4 bases; nucleotides not matched to a gene: 5. The germline gives CDR1 LNHDA, CDR2 SQIVND (reference sequence). This CDR3 region has 15 residues. The CDR3 nucleotides are TGTGCCAGTAGTACCTCCAGGGGGCGCACCGGGGAGCTGTTTTTT. Translating it yields CASSTSRGRTGELFF.

This rearrangement joins TRBV19 to TRBJ2-1; 7 nucleotides match TRBD2. Germline CDR1 and CDR2: LNHDA and SQIVND (reference sequence). The CDR3 has 15 amino acids. V dropped 4 bases and J dropped 2; count of bases not matched to a gene: 5. In DNA, the CDR3 is TGTGCCAGTAGTAGAGGGACTACCACCTACAATGAGCAGTTCTTC. Residues: CASSRGTTTYNEQFF.

A few counts support this clone. The CDR3 sequence: CAISDATPPRRQYF. The CDR3 DNA reads TGTGCCATCAGTGACGCCACCCCGCCAAGGAGACAGTACTTC. The genes are TRBV10-3 and TRBJ2-7; no firm D call. There are 14 residues in the CDR3. V lost 3 bases to trimming and J lost 10 bases, with 19 bases between them. Germline V lookup: CDR1 ENHRY, CDR2 SYGVKD.

This chain links TRBV5-4 with TRBJ2-3; TRBD2 aligns across 16 bases. V lost 3 bases to trimming and J lost 3 bases; unmatched junction nucleotides: 10. From germline, CDR1 is SGHNT and CDR2 YYREEE (reference sequence). The CDR3 extends over 19 amino acids. CDR3 residues: CASSSQGTSGGAGTDTQYF. The CDR3 DNA reads TGTGCCAGCAGCTCCCAGGGGACTAGCGGGGGGGCAGGAACAGATACGCAGTATTTT.

The gene calls are TRBV7-2 and TRBJ2-1, with 8 bases matching TRBD2. V shed 5 bases, J shed 8 bases, and the junction held 11 bases outside the gene matches. CDR1 and CDR2 from the germline V gene are SGHTA and FQGNSA. This CDR3 is 15 amino acids long. The CDR3 nucleotides are TGTGCCAGCAGCGCCGGTGGAAGCGGGGGTTATGAGCAGTTCTTC. It is translated as CASSAGGSGGYEQFF.

The genes are TRBV11-2 and TRBJ1-2; 10 positions agree with TRBD1. Germline CDR1 is SGHAT and CDR2 is FQNNGV. The CDR3 length is 15 residues. Trimming took 3 bases from V and 7 from J; bases not matched to a gene: 8. CDR3 region: CASSFDRGQIGGYTF. The CDR3 region has the DNA TGTGCCAGCAGCTTCGACAGGGGGCAAATCGGTGGCTACACCTTC.

The chain combines TRBV4-1 with TRBJ2-3, with 8 bases that match TRBD2. After removal of 7 bases from V and 3 bases from J, the junction contained 6 bases not matched to a gene. The CDR3 is 14 amino acids. Germline CDR1 is MGHRA and CDR2 is YSYEKL. CDR3 residues: CASTTGGPTDTQYF. DNA for the CDR3: TGCGCCAGCACGACGGGGGGGCCTACAGATACGCAGTATTTT.